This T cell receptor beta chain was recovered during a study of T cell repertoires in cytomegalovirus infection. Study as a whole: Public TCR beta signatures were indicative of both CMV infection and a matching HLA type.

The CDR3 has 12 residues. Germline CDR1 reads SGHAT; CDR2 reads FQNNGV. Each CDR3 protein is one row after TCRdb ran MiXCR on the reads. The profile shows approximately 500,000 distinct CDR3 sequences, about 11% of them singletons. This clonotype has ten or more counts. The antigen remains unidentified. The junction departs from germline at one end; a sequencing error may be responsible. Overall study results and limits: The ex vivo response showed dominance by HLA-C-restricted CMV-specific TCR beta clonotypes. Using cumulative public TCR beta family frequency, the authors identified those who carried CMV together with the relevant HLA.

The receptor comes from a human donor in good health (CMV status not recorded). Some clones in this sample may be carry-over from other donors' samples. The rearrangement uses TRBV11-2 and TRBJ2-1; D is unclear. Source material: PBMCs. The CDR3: CASSLDRTVQVF. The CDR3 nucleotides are TGTGCCAGCAGCTTAGATCGAACGGTCCAGGTCTTC.